This TCR beta chain originates from a study of cytomegalovirus exposure and HLA in healthy donors. This CDR3 contains 13 residues. Germline V lookup: CDR1 MGHRA, CDR2 YSYEKL. About this clone itself: At one of its ends the junction is not consistent with the germline gene, which may arise from a read error.

The assay was immunoSEQ multiplex PCR, and TCRdb's table has in-frame clones only and misses some. The sample comprises 89,000 or so clones, 80% to 95% of which are singletons, and about 1% rests with the top ten. Input material: PBMCs. The chain has TRBV4-1 and TRBJ2-5; no firm D call. This clonotype originated in a woman in her 30s in good health and CMV-seropositive. The CDR3 loop reads CASSQVLQEAQYF. For the CDR3, the DNA is TGCGCCAGCAGCCAAGTCCTCCAAGAGGCCCAGTACTTC.